This T cell receptor (beta chain) was observed in a study of blood T cell repertoires in COVID-19. Clones were read by immunoSEQ multiplex PCR, and TCRdb kept only the in-frame ones, dropping some. This table holds 350,000 to 450,000 clones, around 86% found once. This CDR3 comprises 15 residues. Germline trimming cut 0 bases from V and 4 bases from J; bases unmatched to any gene: 4. Germline V gene sequence: CDR1 LNHNV, CDR2 YYDKDF (reference sequence). The count of this clone is one. The sequenced sample was peripheral blood. The sequence was collected from a human donor in a cohort sampled during active COVID-19. The chain carries TRBV15 and TRBJ2-7; TRBD2 matches at 9 bases. In DNA form, the CDR3 reads TGTGCCACCAGCAGAGATAGCGGGAGCTTTTACGAGCAGTACTTC. It encodes CATSRDSGSFYEQYF.